A single sample is the source of the 7 T cell receptor beta chains below, sequenced in a study of shared clonotypes between healthy human individuals. Generated by immunoSEQ multiplex PCR, the TCRdb table keeps only in-frame clones and is missing some. The table lists 550,000 to 800,000 clones, around 72% of them singletons, with under 2% in the top ten. The sequencing sample was made of memory CD4+ T cells sorted from blood. Subset: CD45RA-negative fraction. The receptor source for this set is a woman under 40 in good health.

The rearrangement uses TRBV5-6 and TRBJ1-4, with a tentative D call TRBD1 (5 bases). CDR1 SGHDT and CDR2 YYEEEE come from the germline V gene. The V and J ends lost 1 base and 7 bases respectively, with 17 bases between them. The length of the CDR3 is 16 residues. For the CDR3, the DNA is TGTGCCAGCAGCTTGTCTGGCAGGGAGGTTTCTGAAAAACTGTTTTTT. Translated: CASSLSGREVSEKLFF.

This clone was counted a single time. The chain is built from TRBV19 and TRBJ2-5; 7 bases map to TRBD2. V shed 7 bases, J shed 7 bases, and the junction held 12 bases outside the gene matches. The CDR3 is made up of 14 amino acids. Germline CDR1 LNHDA, CDR2 SQIVND (reference sequence). The CDR3 is CASNSWRERGTQYF. CDR3 in DNA: TGTGCCAGTAATAGTTGGCGGGAGCGGGGGACCCAGTACTTC.

The chain has TRBV27 and TRBJ1-2; a possible D gene is TRBD1 (5 bases). The germline V gene encodes CDR1 MNHEY and CDR2 SMNVEV (reference sequence). The CDR3 is 17 residues long. Trimming stripped 4 bases from V and 8 bases from J, with 26 bases between. The CDR3 protein is CASSSSKRGLVDIGYTF. For the CDR3, the DNA is TGTGCCAGCAGTTCAAGCAAACGGGGCTTAGTGGATATAGGCTACACCTTC.

The chain joins TRBV7-8 to TRBJ1-5; D is perhaps TRBD1 (5 bases). V was trimmed by 5 bases and J by 6 bases, leaving 11 bases between them. The CDR3 is made up of 13 amino acids. CDR1 and CDR2 from the germline V gene are SGHVS and FQNEAQ. CDR3 DNA sequence: TGTGCCAGCAGCCAGGGATCGTTTCAGCCCCAGCATTTT. Protein: CASSQGSFQPQHF.

This clone has a single count. The chain is built from TRBV10-3 and TRBJ1-5, with 7 nucleotides matching TRBD1. The trim removed 0 bases at V and 3 bases at J, leaving 8 bases unmatched. This CDR3 spans 17 amino acids. The germline V gene has CDR1 ENHRY and CDR2 SYGVKD. In nucleotides, the CDR3 is TGTGCCATCAGTGAGTCGAGGGGGCGGCAGCCCAATCAGCCCCAGCATTTT. Protein product: CAISESRGRQPNQPQHF.

J is TRBJ2-1 and V is TRBV27; D is perhaps TRBD2 (5 bases). From germline, CDR1 is MNHEY and CDR2 SMNVEV (reference sequence). The CDR3 covers 14 residues. Trimming left V 8 bases short and J 0 bases short, with 11 bases between. CDR3 DNA: TGTGCCAGCGGAGGACTGAGCTCCTACAATGAGCAGTTCTTC. Protein sequence: CASGGLSSYNEQFF.

V usage is TRBV6-1 and J usage is TRBJ1-4; possibly TRBD1 for D (5 bases). V lost 10 bases to trimming and J lost 5 bases, with 20 bases between them. Germline-derived CDR1 and CDR2 are MNHNS and SASEGT. The CDR3 is 15 residues long. The CDR3 coding sequence is TGTGCCACCAAACCCCCCGGGACGGGGAATGAAAAACTGTTTTTT. This encodes CATKPPGTGNEKLFF.